This TCR beta chain was identified during a study of cytomegalovirus exposure and HLA in healthy donors. About the research overall: Membership in the Caucasian-associated ancestry cluster was found for 81% of 398 genotyped donors.

This PCR relied on a set of 60 Vbeta primers and 13 Jbeta primers. Using immunoSEQ multiplex PCR, the repertoire was profiled, and TCRdb retains in-frame clones only, with some absent. The data hold roughly 95,000 clones, with roughly four fifths observed a single time. The trim removed 3 bases at V and 0 bases at J, leaving 4 bases unmatched. CDR3 length: 15 amino acids. Germline V CDR1 and CDR2: MDHEN, SYDVKM. This sequence was found in a man aged 25-45 years in good health and CMV-seropositive. The sequencing sample was made of PBMCs. The J gene is TRBJ2-7, the V gene TRBV28, with 8 bases matching TRBD2. Here the CDR3 DNA reads TGTGCCAGCAGTTTCTTACTAGCGGACTCCTACGAGCAGTACTTC. Translated: CASSFLLADSYEQYF. Complete variable domain (other parts from reference TRBV28 and TRBJ2-7): DVKVTQSSRYLVKRTGEKVFLECVQDMDHENMFWYRQDPGLGLRLIYFSYDVKMKEKGDIPEGYSVSREKKERFSLILESASTNQTSMYLCASSFLLADSYEQYFGPGTRLTVT.